There are a few counts of the clone carrying this TCR beta chain. Its antigen is still unknown. The CDR3 length is 13 residues. J was trimmed by 0 bases and V by 8 bases; bases with no gene match: 1. Germline CDR1 and CDR2: SGHTA and FQGTGA. The data were taken from a study of cytomegalovirus exposure and HLA in healthy donors. Study-level points and caveats: A later analysis showed HLA-associated TCR beta chains outstripping equally common others in clonal expansion. In an earlier analysis, about 87% or about 30%: the productive usage of most TCR beta V segments. After further analysis at a later stage, around 17,000 TCR beta sequences were associated with HLA alleles at 0.05 false discovery rate.

Researchers ran the PCR with 60 Vbeta and 13 Jbeta primers. Sequencing was performed with immunoSEQ multiplex PCR; in TCRdb, only in-frame clones are kept and a portion is missing. Altogether some 140,000 clones are present, 70% to 80% being singletons, with the ten largest covering 2% to 2.5%. The chain couples TRBV7-3 to TRBJ1-1, with 9 bases identical to TRBD1. Source material: PBMCs. This receptor was obtained from a man aged 30 to 45 in good health and CMV-seronegative. The CDR3 DNA is TGTGCCAGCGGGACAGGGATGAACACTGAAGCTTTCTTT. Amino acid sequence: CASGTGMNTEAFF.